This TCR beta chain was found in a study of blood T cell repertoires in COVID-19. Study-level background: There were acute and convalescent COVID-19 samples, and they came from the United States, Italy and Spain.

The CDR3 extends over 15 amino acids. Deletions cut 3 bases from V and 4 bases from J, with 13 bases between. Germline CDR1 LNHDA, CDR2 SQIVND (reference sequence). This clone has only one observation. Profiled with immunoSEQ multiplex PCR; TCRdb holds only in-frame clones, not every one. The sample yields some 100,000 clones, roughly 80% seen once. The chain has TRBV19 and TRBJ1-5; TRBD1 is a possible D gene (5 bases). This TCR was sampled from a woman aged 60-75 years with acute or convalescent COVID-19. Sequences were obtained from peripheral blood. In nucleotides, the CDR3 is TGTGCCAGTAGTATTGGATTGCAGGGAAATCAGCCCCAGCATTTT. Its protein is CASSIGLQGNQPQHF.